Reported below is one T cell receptor (beta chain). Its specificity is not known. The source of the sample is a study of T cell responses to AZD1222 COVID-19 vaccine. CDR3 length: 15 amino acids. Germline V gives CDR1 MGHDK, CDR2 SYGVNS. Trimming removed 3 bases from V and 6 bases from J, with 14 bases in between. TCRdb's copy holds only in-frame clones and misses some; the assay was immunoSEQ multiplex PCR. Here the sample spans fewer than 150,000 clones, roughly 86% being singletons. General study points: Every sample of the repertoires postdated the peak T cell response. Nearly half of the spike-specific TCRs reportedly recognize variant regions that carry no mutations. Clonal diversity was possibly underestimated; the donors were predominantly white British and more often female. Baseline antibody screening turned up just a handful of seropositive AZD1222 recipients.

The source is an adult in good health. The specimen was peripheral blood, collected on day 0 of AZD1222 vaccination. This chain uses TRBV25-1 with TRBJ1-4, with D uncertain. CDR3 bases: TGTGCCAGCAGTGATTACTCGGTGGCAGATGAAAAACTGTTTTTT. This translates into CASSDYSVADEKLFF.